These 25 T cell receptor beta chains were sequenced from one sample in a study of blood T cells in healthy people across ages. Next came a second PCR, run for about 7 to 12 cycles, which used a sample-barcoded 5' primer along with a J-beta primer mix. TCRdb ran MiXCR on the 5' RACE reads and lists one entry per CDR3 protein. The table records around 1,900,000 distinct CDR3 sequences, 30% to 40% of them present only once. What was sequenced was blood. The origin of the receptors is a human donor in good health.

There are a few counts of this clonotype. In nucleotides, the CDR3 is TGTGCCAGCTCACAGCGGGGCAACAATGAGCAGTTCTTC. Its protein is CASSQRGNNEQFF. This chain links TRBV9 with TRBJ2-1; 7 positions match TRBD2. Trimming removed 7 bases from V and 5 bases from J; junction bases left unmatched: 6. The CDR3 has 13 amino acids. Germline V CDR1 and CDR2: SGDLS, YYNGEE.

This clonotype was recorded a few times. The chain combines TRBV11-1 with TRBJ1-4, with D unresolved. The CDR3 consists of 15 residues. The V gene's germline CDR1 is SGHAT and CDR2 FQDESV (reference sequence). V lost 5 bases and J 0 bases, leaving 10 bases between the germline ends. The CDR3 region is CASSADGSTNEKLFF. Here the CDR3 DNA reads TGTGCCAGCAGCGCCGATGGGTCAACTAATGAAAAACTGTTTTTT.

The rearrangement links TRBV6-6 to TRBJ2-7, with a tentative D call TRBD1 (6 bases). Between the trimmed V and J ends, which lost 7 bases and 5 bases, there was a span of 15 bases. The CDR3 runs 13 residues. Germline CDR1 and CDR2: MNHNY and SVGAGI (reference sequence). The CDR3 here is CASTLDRTHEQYF. CDR3 nucleotide sequence: TGTGCCAGCACTTTGGACAGAACCCACGAGCAGTACTTC.

The chain carries TRBV6-2 or TRBV6-3 and TRBJ2-3, with TRBD2 matching over 12 bases. The J segment lost 6 bases and the V segment lost 6 bases, leaving 10 bases of the junction unmatched. Germline loops: CDR1 MNHEY, CDR2 SVGEGT. The CDR3 runs to 16 residues. The CDR3 DNA reads TGTGCCAGCAGCGACGGACTAGCGGGGTTAACGGATACGCAGTATTTT. Protein sequence: CASSDGLAGLTDTQYF.

About this clonotype: At one of its ends the junction is not consistent with the germline gene, which may arise from a read error. The genes are TRBV6-1 and TRBJ1-2; D perhaps matches TRBD1 (5 bases). Germline loops: CDR1 MNHNS, CDR2 SASEGT. The length of the CDR3 is 16 residues. CDR3 in DNA: TGTGCCAGCAGCGAAGGGGTGGTCCCAAGTGGCTATGGCTACACCTTC. Encoded protein: CASSEGVVPSGYGYTF.

This clonotype was observed a handful of times. The chain has TRBV20-1 and TRBJ2-1; 10 bases align to TRBD2. This CDR3 is 14 amino acids long. The V gene end was trimmed by 6 bases and the J gene end by 4 bases; junction bases not matched to a gene: 6. CDR1 DFQATT and CDR2 SNEGSKA come from the germline V gene (reference sequence). Here the CDR3 reads CSAVSGGLYNEQFF. The DNA for the CDR3 is TGCAGTGCGGTTAGCGGGGGGCTTTACAATGAGCAGTTCTTC.

The chain employs TRBV6-6 and TRBJ1-2; D gene ambiguous. V lost 5 bases to trimming and J lost 3 bases, with 16 bases between them. The CDR3 extends over 15 amino acids. Germline CDR1 and CDR2: MNHNY and SVGAGI (reference sequence). The CDR3 nucleotides read TGTGCCAGCAGTCGAGACTCAACGACGGACTATGGCTACACCTTC. Encoded protein: CASSRDSTTDYGYTF.

This clonotype was picked up a small number of times. The chain uses TRBV2 and TRBJ2-5, with TRBD1 identical over 9 bases. CDR1 and CDR2 (germline): SNHLY, FYNNEI. V was clipped by 5 bases and J by 5 bases; unmatched bases: 6. The CDR3 covers 14 residues. The CDR3 DNA reads as TGTGCCAGCAGTTCGGACAGGGGTTATGAGACCCAGTACTTC. This gives the protein CASSSDRGYETQYF.

This clonotype was counted between two and nine times. The chain is built from TRBV9 and TRBJ1-4, with TRBD1 matching 7 bases. This CDR3 comprises 15 residues. CDR1 and CDR2 from the germline V gene are SGDLS and YYNGEE. V dropped 4 bases and J dropped 4; count of bases not matched to a gene: 7. CDR3 nucleotide sequence: TGTGCCAGCAGCCTTGGGACAGCTATTAATGAAAAACTGTTTTTT. This gives the protein CASSLGTAINEKLFF. Supplemented by reference TRBV9 and TRBJ1-4, the full variable domain reads DSGVTQTPKHLITATGQRVTLRCSPRSGDLSVYWYQQSLDQGLQFLIQYYNGEERAKGNILERFSAQQFPDLHSELNLSSLELGDSALYFCASSLGTAINEKLFFGSGTQLSVL.

This clonotype appeared a few times. The chain uses TRBV4-1 and TRBJ2-5, with TRBD1 identical over 11 bases. Germline-derived CDR1 and CDR2 are MGHRA and YSYEKL. The CDR3 totals 16 residues. V lost 4 bases to trimming and J lost 0 bases; unmatched junction nucleotides: 4. The CDR3 protein is CASSRGQGAYQETQYF. The CDR3 DNA sequence: TGCGCCAGCAGCCGAGGACAGGGGGCGTACCAAGAGACCCAGTACTTC.

This clonotype was seen at least ten times. The chain carries TRBV28 and TRBJ1-2; D is ambiguous. Trimming removed 1 base from V and 3 bases from J, with 3 bases in between. The CDR3 covers 12 residues. Looked up from germline, CDR1 is MDHEN and CDR2 is SYDVKM. The CDR3 loop reads CASSLLDYGYTF. Here the CDR3 DNA reads TGTGCCAGCAGTTTATTGGACTATGGCTACACCTTC.

The CDR3 loop is CASSLAAASGGTDTQYF. The CDR3 DNA sequence: TGTGCCAGCAGCTTGGCCGCTGCTAGCGGAGGCACAGATACGCAGTATTTT. The V gene is TRBV5-5, the J gene TRBJ2-3; 7 bases line up with TRBD2. V lost 0 bases and J lost 1; bases outside the gene matches: 8. From germline, CDR1 is SGHKS and CDR2 YYEKEE (reference sequence). This CDR3 is 17 amino acids long.

The rearrangement uses TRBV12-5 and TRBJ2-3, with a possible D match to TRBD2 (5 bases). This CDR3 is built from 12 residues. Trimming removed 6 bases at V and 6 bases at J, with 10 bases between. The germline V gene encodes CDR1 LGHNT and CDR2 FRNRAP. CDR3 amino acids: CASGPGGDTQYF. In DNA, the CDR3 is TGTGCTAGTGGGCCCGGCGGGGATACGCAGTATTTT.

CDR3 bases: TGTGCCAGCAGTTCCATGGGGGCAGGGGAGACCCAGTACTTC. It translates to CASSSMGAGETQYF. The J gene is TRBJ2-7, the V gene TRBV12-3 or TRBV12-4; possibly TRBD1 for D (6 bases). The J call may be mistaken, given a closer DNA end match to TRBJ2-5. This CDR3 contains 14 residues.

This clonotype has just a few counts. This chain links TRBV10-3 with TRBJ2-7; no definite D call. The V gene lost 0 bases and the J gene lost 2 bases, with 11 bases spanning the gap. CDR1 is ENHRY, CDR2 SYGVKD, per germline. The CDR3 length is 15 residues. CDR3 sequence reads: CAISESHEFPYEQYF. The CDR3 region has the DNA TGTGCCATCAGTGAGTCCCACGAATTTCCCTACGAGCAGTACTTC.

In its sample, this clonotype was seen a few times. This rearrangement joins TRBV29-1 to TRBJ2-7, with D perhaps being TRBD1 or TRBD2 (5 bases each). Germline V lookup: CDR1 SQVTM, CDR2 ANQGSEA. V lost 1 base, J lost 6 bases, and 16 bases lay in between. This CDR3 contains 14 residues. CDR3: CSVEVSGPTAEQYF. CDR3 sequence (DNA): TGCAGCGTTGAAGTTTCGGGGCCTACGGCCGAGCAGTACTTC.

This chain links TRBV13 with TRBJ2-6; the match to TRBD1 covers 8 bases. V lost 6 bases and J lost 0; bases outside the gene matches: 13. The CDR3 covers 19 residues. Germline V gene sequence: CDR1 PRHDT, CDR2 FYEKMQ (reference sequence). CDR3 nucleotides: TGTGCCAGCAGTTCTTTAATCGGGACAGGCTACTCTGGGGCCAACGTCCTGACTTTC. Its translation is CASSSLIGTGYSGANVLTF.

The rearrangement links TRBV4-3 to TRBJ1-3; D not certain. V was shortened by 0 bases and J by 0 bases, with 9 bases between the two germline ends. The CDR3 has 16 amino acids. Germline assignment: CDR1 LGHNA and CDR2 YSLEER. The CDR3 DNA reads as TGCGCCAGCAGCCAAGATTCGGCGTTCTCTGGAAACACCATATATTTT. Amino acids: CASSQDSAFSGNTIYF.

The rearrangement joins TRBV7-9 to TRBJ2-2; TRBD1 is a possible D gene (5 bases). The length of the CDR3 is 13 residues. Per germline, CDR1 SEHNR and CDR2 FQNEAQ (reference sequence). V lost 5 bases and J 10 bases, leaving 14 bases between the germline ends. CDR3 bases: TGTGCCAGCAGCAAAAACCCAGGGCTGGAGCTGTTTTTT. Its translation: CASSKNPGLELFF.

Remarks on this clonotype: One junction end disagrees with the germline gene, perhaps due to a read error. The chain has TRBV20-1 and TRBJ1-1; the match to TRBD1 covers 10 bases. This CDR3 contains 16 residues. Germline V gene lookup returns CDR1 DFQATT and CDR2 SNEGSKA (reference sequence). Written as DNA, the CDR3 is TGTAGTGCCTCAACCGGGACAGGGGAGCTTGACACTGAAGCTTTCTTT. Protein: CSASTGTGELDTEAFF.

This chain's CDR3 is CASSGGTRAWNYGYTF. The CDR3, as DNA: TGTGCCAGCAGCGGGGGAACAAGGGCCTGGAACTATGGCTACACCTTC. The rearrangement joins TRBV9 to TRBJ1-2, with no clear D. This CDR3 has 16 residues. Germline CDR1 and CDR2: SGDLS and YYNGEE. Trimming pared 3 bases from V and 2 bases from J, leaving 17 bases between.

The chain recombines TRBV15 with TRBJ2-1; no definite D call. CDR1 is LNHNV and CDR2 is YYDKDF in the germline V gene (reference sequence). Trimming pared 0 bases from V and 9 bases from J, leaving 9 bases between. CDR3 size: 13 residues. The CDR3 coding sequence is TGTGCCACCAGCAGAGAACTTTGGAGTGAGCAGTTCTTC. The encoded protein is CATSRELWSEQFF. Variable domain in full (rest from reference TRBV15 and TRBJ2-1): DAMVIQNPRYQVTQFGKPVTLSCSQTLNHNVMYWYQQKSSQAPKLLFHYYDKDFNNEADTPDNFQSRRPNTSFCFLDIRSPGLGDTAMYLCATSRELWSEQFFGPGTRLTVL.

For this clonotype: A junction boundary mismatches the germline segment, possibly from a read error. The CDR3 sequence: CSVDYHYNERFF. DNA of the CDR3: TGCAGCGTGGACTACCACTACAATGAGCGGTTCTTC. This rearrangement joins TRBV29-1 to TRBJ2-1; possible D gene TRBD2, 6 bases. CDR3 length: 12 residues. CDR1 SQVTM and CDR2 ANQGSEA come from the germline V gene.

This sequence joins TRBV29-1 and TRBJ2-7; TRBD1 matches 10 bases. Judging by the DNA end, TRBJ2-5 fits better; the J call may be wrong. CDR3 length: 13 amino acids. Germline CDR1 and CDR2: SQVTM and ANQGSEA. CDR3 bases: TGCAGCGTTGTTAGGGACAGGGGAAAGACCCAGTACTTC. This sequence encodes CSVVRDRGKTQYF.

The chain carries TRBV12-5 and TRBJ1-1; 7 bases are a match to TRBD1. CDR1 is LGHNT, CDR2 FRNRAP, per germline. V lost 8 bases to trimming and J lost 4 bases; unmatched junction nucleotides: 13. This CDR3 region has 15 residues. CDR3 nucleotide sequence: TGTGCTAGTCTCCCCGACAGGGCGGAGGCCACTGAAGCTTTCTTT. Amino acid sequence: CASLPDRAEATEAFF.